One sample yielded the 10 T cell receptor beta chains listed below, sequenced in a study of regulatory T cells in long-lasting Graves disease. The time point: persistent/refractory GD, antithyroid drugs over 5 years with positive TRAb. Preparation of the TCR library used RNA extracted from PBMCs. To make TCR beta libraries, researchers used iRepertoire HTBI primers and Arm-PCR of CDR3 regions. TCRdb reprocessed the multiplex PCR reads with MiXCR, giving one entry per CDR3 protein. The table has about 470,000 distinct CDR3 sequences, roughly 20% seen once. Source: peripheral blood mononuclear cells (PBMCs), taken when the disease was refractory, from a patient treated with antithyroid drugs. These TCRs come from a female donor with Graves disease.

V gene TRBV2 combines with J gene TRBJ2-2; TRBD1 agrees at 11 bases. The trim removed 2 bases at V and 3 bases at J, leaving 8 bases unmatched. Germline assignment: CDR1 SNHLY and CDR2 FYNNEI. The CDR3 totals 18 residues. The chain's CDR3 is CASSEQDRGLSDTGELFF. CDR3 in DNA: TGTGCCAGCAGTGAACAGGACAGGGGGCTGTCGGACACCGGGGAGCTGTTTTTT.

The rearrangement links TRBV6-1 to TRBJ2-1, with 9 bases lining up with TRBD1. V was clipped by 8 bases and J by 3 bases; unmatched bases: 5. Germline V lookup: CDR1 MNHNS, CDR2 SASEGT. The CDR3 has 14 residues. CDR3 nucleotides: TGTGCCAGCGACCGGACAGGGGTCTACAATGAGCAGTTCTTC. Protein sequence: CASDRTGVYNEQFF.

In its sample, this clonotype was seen a few times. J is TRBJ1-5 and V is TRBV28; 10 nucleotides line up with TRBD1. The CDR3 contains 13 residues. Per germline, CDR1 MDHEN and CDR2 SYDVKM. The J segment lost 6 bases and the V segment lost 8 bases, leaving 4 bases of the junction unmatched. As DNA, the CDR3 is TGTGCCAGCGACAGGGGGCAGGTTCAGCCCCAGCATTTT. This gives the protein CASDRGQVQPQHF.

A word on this clonotype: Being one base from a much bigger clone, this may be a read error. The DNA of the CDR3 is TGTGCCAGTAGTAGCGACGAACGCGCCTACGAGCAGTACTTC. Encoded protein: CASSSDERAYEQYF. The V gene is TRBV19, the J gene TRBJ2-7; the D is unclear. The CDR3 runs 14 residues. V shed 4 bases and J shed 2 bases, with 12 bases lying between them. The germline V gene encodes CDR1 LNHDA and CDR2 SQIVND (reference sequence).

In regard to this clonotype: A read error may explain this, as a much larger clone is one base away. The chain recombines TRBV12-3 or TRBV12-4 with TRBJ2-2, with a possible D match to TRBD2 (5 bases). This CDR3 has 16 amino acids. Here the CDR3 reads CASRPPPGTNTGELSF. For the CDR3, the DNA is TGTGCCAGCAGACCCCCTCCCGGAACGAACACCGGGGAGCTGTCTTTT.

V usage is TRBV14 and J usage is TRBJ1-2; weak D call: TRBD1 (5 bases). Trimming removed 0 bases at V and 7 bases at J, with 21 bases between. The CDR3 runs to 17 residues. CDR1 and CDR2 (germline): SGHDN, FVKESK. CDR3 nucleotides: TGTGCCAGCAGCCAAGAGGTATTAGGTGCCGTTGGGGCTGGCTACACCTTC. Translation: CASSQEVLGAVGAGYTF.

The chain employs TRBV4-3 and TRBJ2-7; TRBD2 matches 10 bases. The germline gives CDR1 LGHNA, CDR2 YSLEER. J gave up 6 bases and V 0 bases, and 5 bases lay outside the gene matches. CDR3 length: 15 amino acids. The chain's CDR3 is CASSQDGVAGGEQYF. The DNA of the CDR3 is TGCGCCAGCAGCCAAGATGGAGTAGCGGGAGGCGAGCAGTACTTC.

In its sample, this clonotype was seen many times. V is TRBV6-2 or TRBV6-3 and J is TRBJ2-7; D is unresolved. The CDR3 covers 13 residues. The V gene's germline CDR1 is MNHEY and CDR2 SVGEGT. V lost 1 base and J 3 bases, leaving 7 bases between the germline ends. For the CDR3, the DNA is TGTGCCAGCAGTTACTTTGACGGCTACGAGCAGTACTTC. It yields the protein CASSYFDGYEQYF.

The rearrangement uses TRBV30 and TRBJ1-4; D might be TRBD1 (5 bases). The V gene's germline CDR1 is GTSNPN and CDR2 SVGIG (reference sequence). The V end was cut by 3 bases, the J end by 10 bases, with 21 bases between. The length of the CDR3 is 15 residues. The CDR3 region has the DNA TGTGCCTGGAGCACAAGTGGGCTCACGGGGGTAAAACTGTTTTTT. Translating gives CAWSTSGLTGVKLFF.

This clonotype was seen at least ten times. The rearrangement links TRBV28 to TRBJ2-7; D unresolved. Germline V lookup: CDR1 MDHEN, CDR2 SYDVKM. Deletions cut 9 bases from V and 2 bases from J, with 11 bases between. This CDR3 has 12 amino acids. CDR3 DNA sequence: TGTGCCAGTTTTGACACAACCTACGAGCAGTACTTC. Residues: CASFDTTYEQYF.